This T cell receptor beta chain came from a study of blood T cell repertoires in COVID-19. Study as a whole: Whether acute or convalescent, the COVID-19 samples came from the United States, Italy and Spain. PBMCs, B-cell-depleted T cells, or T cells were the source of the cDNA or gDNA that made up the material.

In the original analysis: Amplification from reference gene primers served as the basis for estimated nucleated cell counts. Sequenced by immunoSEQ multiplex PCR; TCRdb stores in-frame clones only, minus some. The D gene and trimming were derived from the DNA, and the V and J assignments and clone size from that table. The sample carries about 240,000 clones, 70% to 85% recorded once. The sequenced material came from peripheral blood. The origin of this receptor is a woman of 80 years or more with acute or convalescent COVID-19.

The CDR3 sequence: CASSLDRRVAGELFF. The CDR3 DNA is TGTGCCAGCAGCTTAGATCGGCGGGTGGCCGGGGAGCTGTTTTTT. The chain uses TRBV7-2 and TRBJ2-2, with TRBD2 as a possible D gene (5 bases). V lost 1 base and J lost 6, with 12 bases in between. This CDR3 is built from 15 residues. CDR1 and CDR2 from the germline V gene are SGHTA and FQGNSA.